The rows below give T cell receptor beta chains drawn from one sample of a study of T cell responses to AZD1222 COVID-19 vaccine. Assay used: immunoSEQ multiplex PCR; TCRdb lists only in-frame clones, some missing. The sample contains just over 70,000 clones, 85% of which appear only once. The starting material was peripheral blood, obtained on day 0 of AZD1222 vaccination. The receptors here all came from an adult in good health. CDR3s include the opening cysteine and the closing phenylalanine or tryptophan. A D gene is named only where the DNA matches it firmly. Clone size is not always given. Where it is, it says once, few, many or a class for expanded clones.

d_call: TRBD1; v_call: TRBV11-2; j_call: TRBJ2-6; clone_size: NA; cdr3_nt: TGTGCCAGCAGGCCGGGACAGCGGAAAGTCTCTGGGGCCAACGTCCTGACTTTC; cdr3_aa: CASRPGQRKVSGANVLTF
d_call: NA; v_call: TRBV6-1; j_call: TRBJ2-5; clone_size: NA; cdr3_nt: TGTGCCAGCAGTGAAGTGGGGGGAGTGGCCCAGTACTTC; cdr3_aa: CASSEVGGVAQYF
d_call: TRBD1; v_call: TRBV10-1; j_call: TRBJ1-1; clone_size: NA; cdr3_nt: TGCGCCAGCAGTGAGGAGCCTCATCTCGGGACAGGGGCAGTTAACACTGAAGCTTTCTTT; cdr3_aa: CASSEEPHLGTGAVNTEAFF
d_call: NA; v_call: TRBV29-1; j_call: TRBJ1-5; clone_size: NA; cdr3_nt: TGCAGCGTGATGGGGACCGCCAATCAGCCCCAGCATTTT; cdr3_aa: CSVMGTANQPQHF
d_call: TRBD1; v_call: TRBV6-6; j_call: TRBJ2-7; clone_size: once; cdr3_nt: TGTGCCAGCAGTCGCCTCCCCCGGACAGGGTACTCCTACGAGCAGTACTTC; cdr3_aa: CASSRLPRTGYSYEQYF
d_call: TRBD2; v_call: TRBV9; j_call: TRBJ2-3; clone_size: NA; cdr3_nt: TGTGCCAGCAGCCCCCGGACTAGCGGGGGTGGGGATACGCAGTATTTT; cdr3_aa: CASSPRTSGGGDTQYF
d_call: NA; v_call: TRBV3-1/TRBV3-2; j_call: TRBJ2-5; clone_size: NA; cdr3_nt: TGTGCCAGCAACCTACACAACAGGGAGACCCAGTACTTC; cdr3_aa: CASNLHNRETQYF
d_call: NA; v_call: TRBV6-1; j_call: TRBJ1-2; clone_size: few; cdr3_nt: TGTGCCAGCAGTGACGGGGGGAGGAGCTATGGCTACACCTTC; cdr3_aa: CASSDGGRSYGYTF
d_call: TRBD2; v_call: TRBV11-2; j_call: TRBJ2-7; clone_size: NA; cdr3_nt: TGTGCCAGCAGCTTATACTTTCTAGCGGGAGACGGCAAGGCTTACGAGCAGTACTTC; cdr3_aa: CASSLYFLAGDGKAYEQYF
d_call: NA; v_call: TRBV12-3/TRBV12-4; j_call: TRBJ1-5; clone_size: NA; cdr3_nt: TGTGCCAGCAGTTTCCGTGATCAGCCCCAGCATTTT; cdr3_aa: CASSFRDQPQHF
d_call: TRBD1; v_call: TRBV6-5; j_call: TRBJ1-2; clone_size: NA; cdr3_nt: TGTGCCAGCAGTTACGGGACAGGGATTGTAAGTGGCTACACCTTC; cdr3_aa: CASSYGTGIVSGYTF